The next 17 T cell receptor beta chains were all read from a single sample in a study of blood T cell repertoires in COVID-19. The table came from immunoSEQ multiplex PCR; TCRdb's copy has only in-frame clones and leaves some out. The data show tens of thousands of clones, about nine tenths seen once. The sequenced sample was peripheral blood. The receptors originated from a man in his fifties or sixties with active COVID-19.

This chain joins TRBV2 and TRBJ2-4; 9 bases match TRBD1. This CDR3 is built from 13 residues. Germline trimming cut 8 bases from V and 9 bases from J; bases unmatched to any gene: 8. Per the germline V gene, CDR1 is SNHLY and CDR2 is FYNNEI. The CDR3 spells CASLGTGFGIQYF. The CDR3 nucleotides are TGTGCCAGCCTCGGGACAGGGTTTGGCATTCAGTACTTC.

V and J are TRBV27 and TRBJ2-5; TRBD1 might be the D (5 bases). The CDR3 runs to 14 residues. CDR1 and CDR2 from the germline V gene are MNHEY and SMNVEV (reference sequence). Trimming pared 3 bases from V and 5 bases from J, leaving 13 bases between. The CDR3 loop reads CASSFKGVGETQYF. The CDR3 coding sequence is TGTGCCAGCAGTTTTAAAGGGGTAGGGGAGACCCAGTACTTC.

This sequence joins TRBV18 and TRBJ2-2, with 10 bases lining up with TRBD1. The trim removed 2 bases at V and 7 bases at J, leaving 13 bases unmatched. The germline V gene encodes CDR1 KGHSH and CDR2 LQKENI. This CDR3 region has 18 residues. The CDR3 here is CASSPEAGQGPNGGELFF. The DNA for the CDR3 is TGTGCCAGCTCACCAGAGGCGGGACAGGGGCCTAACGGCGGGGAGCTGTTTTTT.

The chain couples TRBV2 to TRBJ2-3; 10 bases are a match to TRBD1. The V and J ends lost 6 bases and 4 bases, in that order; junction bases with no gene match: 7. CDR3 length: 15 amino acids. The germline CDR1 and CDR2 sequences are SNHLY and FYNNEI. CDR3 in DNA: TGTGCCAGCAGCCCCGGGACAGGGGACCCAGATACGCAGTATTTT. Protein sequence: CASSPGTGDPDTQYF. Full variable domain (missing parts from reference TRBV2 and TRBJ2-3): EPEVTQTPSHQVTQMGQEVILRCVPISNHLYFYWYRQILGQKVEFLVSFYNNEISEKSEIFDDQFSVERPDGSNFTLKIRSTKLEDSAMYFCASSPGTGDPDTQYFGPGTRLTVL.

This clone was seen only once. The chain recombines TRBV18 with TRBJ1-5; 7 bases line up with TRBD1. CDR1 is KGHSH, CDR2 LQKENI, per germline. V lost 6 bases and J lost 6; bases outside the gene matches: 8. The CDR3 is 14 amino acids. CDR3 in amino acids: CASSQGGQGQPQHF. CDR3 DNA: TGTGCCAGCTCCCAGGGGGGCCAGGGTCAGCCCCAGCATTTT.

The rearrangement links TRBV7-6 to TRBJ2-2; no definite D call. In germline, CDR1 is SGHVS, CDR2 FNYEAQ. The CDR3 is made up of 16 amino acids. Trimming cost V 5 bases and J 6 bases, with 19 bases left between them. Here the CDR3 reads CASSRFERRKPGELFF. Written as DNA, the CDR3 is TGTGCCAGCAGCCGATTCGAGCGTAGAAAACCCGGGGAGCTGTTTTTT.

Remarks on this clone: This sequence may be a read error, since a much larger clone differs from it by one base. This chain uses TRBV12-3 or TRBV12-4 with TRBJ1-1; the D is unclear. CDR3 size: 13 residues. Trimming took 3 bases from V and 1 from J, leaving 6 bases between them. CDR3 in DNA: TGTGCCAGCAGTTTCGGCGGGAACACTGAAGCTTTCTTT. Translation gives CASSFGGNTEAFF.

The chain is built from TRBV3-1 (or the pseudogene TRBV3-2) and TRBJ2-5; D unresolved. The V end lost 0 bases, the J end lost 7 bases, and 3 bases lay between the germline ends. The CDR3 has 11 residues. The V gene's germline CDR1 is LGHDT and CDR2 YNNKEL (reference sequence). The CDR3 DNA sequence: TGTGCCAGCAGCCAAGAGAGGACCCAGTACTTC. It specifies CASSQERTQYF.

J is TRBJ2-1 and V is TRBV4-3; 11 nucleotides agree with TRBD2. CDR1 LGHNA and CDR2 YSLEER come from the germline V gene. The CDR3 sequence is 17 residues long. V was pared by 1 base and J by 7 bases, with 9 bases of the junction left unmatched. CDR3 sequence (DNA): TGCGCCAGCAGCCAAGGGACACCGTTAGCGGGGGGGAATGAGCAGTTCTTC. It codes for CASSQGTPLAGGNEQFF.

This chain joins TRBV7-3 and TRBJ2-5; 9 nucleotides agree with TRBD2. The length of the CDR3 is 16 residues. CDR1 SGHTA and CDR2 FQGTGA come from the germline V gene. Unmatched junction bases numbered 11, after V lost 5 bases and J lost 4 bases. The CDR3 DNA sequence: TGTGCCAGCAGCCCTCAGGGAGCGGGAGGCCCAGAGACCCAGTACTTC. This encodes CASSPQGAGGPETQYF.

This chain joins TRBV2 and TRBJ2-5; possibly TRBD2 for D (6 bases). The germline gives CDR1 SNHLY, CDR2 FYNNEI. The CDR3 contains 13 residues. The V gene lost 7 bases and the J gene lost 3 bases, with 12 bases spanning the gap. The CDR3 loop is CASNPGGEETQYF. The CDR3 nucleotides read TGTGCCAGCAACCCCGGAGGGGAAGAGACCCAGTACTTC. Variable domain in full (rest from reference TRBV2 and TRBJ2-5): EPEVTQTPSHQVTQMGQEVILRCVPISNHLYFYWYRQILGQKVEFLVSFYNNEISEKSEIFDDQFSVERPDGSNFTLKIRSTKLEDSAMYFCASNPGGEETQYFGPGTRLLVL.

This clone was found a few times. This sequence joins TRBV7-9 and TRBJ1-6, with 8 bases matching TRBD1. The germline V gene encodes CDR1 SEHNR and CDR2 FQNEAQ (reference sequence). This CDR3 comprises 15 residues. With V trimmed by 5 bases and J by 5 bases, 5 bases remained unmatched. The CDR3 is CASSPGTGDNSPLHF. The CDR3 region has the DNA TGTGCCAGCAGCCCCGGGACAGGAGATAATTCACCCCTCCACTTT.

With regard to this clone: One end of the junction does not line up with germline, which may come from a read error. This sequence joins TRBV12-3 or TRBV12-4 and TRBJ2-7, with a weak D call TRBD2 (6 bases). The CDR3 is 11 residues long. The CDR3 here is CASSAGLIRNF. The CDR3 DNA reads TGTGCCAGCAGTGCGGGACTCATCCGCAACTTC.

The chain has TRBV5-1 and TRBJ2-1; tentative D call: TRBD2 (6 bases). The CDR3 runs 17 residues. V was clipped by 4 bases and J by 0 bases, with 17 bases between them. The V gene's germline CDR1 is SGHRS and CDR2 YFSETQ. CDR3 protein: CASSPGVGASSYNEQFF. CDR3 coding DNA: TGCGCCAGCAGCCCGGGGGTAGGAGCCTCCTCCTACAATGAGCAGTTCTTC.

The chain joins TRBV3-1 (or the pseudogene TRBV3-2) to TRBJ2-7; TRBD1 matches at 11 bases. The length of the CDR3 is 15 residues. The V and J ends lost 2 bases and 4 bases, in that order; junction bases with no gene match: 4. Germline V lookup: CDR1 LGHDT, CDR2 YNNKEL (reference sequence). CDR3 residues: CASSQSGTGGYEQYF. The DNA of the CDR3 is TGTGCCAGCAGCCAATCCGGGACAGGGGGATACGAGCAGTACTTC.

The chain uses TRBV10-3 and TRBJ1-1, with D hard to call. Trimming stripped 6 bases from V and 4 bases from J, with 18 bases between. Germline CDR1 and CDR2: ENHRY and SYGVKD. The CDR3 runs 15 residues. CDR3 region: CAISTGTPEGTEAFF. The DNA for the CDR3 is TGTGCCATCAGCACCGGCACTCCGGAGGGCACTGAAGCTTTCTTT.

The J gene is TRBJ2-4, the V gene TRBV6-2 or TRBV6-3; TRBD1 matches 10 bases. The CDR3 runs to 14 residues. V lost 6 bases, J lost 8 bases, and 7 bases stayed unmatched. CDR1 and CDR2 from the germline V gene are MNHEY and SVGEGT. The CDR3 here is CASSAPGQGDIQYF. In nucleotides, the CDR3 is TGTGCCAGCAGCGCCCCCGGACAGGGGGACATTCAGTACTTC.